The 29 T cell receptor beta chains below were found in one sample sequenced in a study of regulatory T cells in long-lasting Graves disease. Time point denoted: newly diagnosed GD, antithyroid drugs for less than 3 months. Making the TCR library involved RNA that had been extracted from PBMCs. Assembly of TCR beta libraries relied on iRepertoire HTBI primers together with Arm-PCR of CDR3 regions. From the multiplex PCR reads, TCRdb called clonotypes with MiXCR, one entry per CDR3 protein. The sample records roughly 420,000 distinct CDR3 sequences, 13% to 15% being singletons. This sample was shared with a second study, whose subject was T cells in Graves' hyperthyroidism and ophthalmopathy.

The sample here was peripheral blood mononuclear cells (PBMCs), taken at new diagnosis, from a patient treated with antithyroid drugs. Receptors were obtained from a woman aged 45-59 years with Graves disease.

The rearrangement uses TRBV7-7 and TRBJ1-5; no clear D gene. Per germline, CDR1 SSHAT and CDR2 FNYEAQ (reference sequence). This CDR3 spans 13 amino acids. Trimming stripped 5 bases from V and 7 bases from J, with 12 bases between. CDR3 nucleotides: TGTGCCAGCAGCCCCCAAAGACTCCAGCCCCAGCATTTT. Its translation: CASSPQRLQPQHF.

This clonotype showed up just a few times. The CDR3 region has the DNA TGTGCCATCGGGGGCCAGAACACTGAAGCTTTCTTT. Amino acids: CAIGGQNTEAFF. V is TRBV10-3 and J is TRBJ1-1; maybe TRBD1 (6 bases). CDR3 length equals 12 residues. In germline, CDR1 is ENHRY, CDR2 SYGVKD. The ends were cut back, 8 bases at V and 1 base at J, with 8 bases in the middle.

Ten or more counts support this clonotype. This chain joins TRBV5-4 and TRBJ2-3; D may match TRBD1 or TRBD2 (6 bases each). Germline loops: CDR1 SGHNT, CDR2 YYREEE (reference sequence). With 0 bases removed from V and 4 bases from J, the gap between germline ends came to 12 bases. The CDR3 sequence is 15 residues long. CDR3 sequence reads: CASSLDQGRPDTQYF. CDR3 coding DNA: TGTGCCAGCAGCTTGGACCAGGGGAGGCCAGATACGCAGTATTTT.

This clonotype was seen repeatedly, ten times or more. The chain couples TRBV28 to TRBJ1-2; D is ambiguous. CDR1 and CDR2 from the germline V gene are MDHEN and SYDVKM. The CDR3 contains 12 residues. The germline V and J ends were trimmed by 2 bases and 8 bases, with 9 bases remaining between them. CDR3 coding DNA: TGTGCCAGCAGTTTAATCGCAGGAGGCTACACCTTC. It encodes CASSLIAGGYTF.

The chain carries TRBV3-1 and TRBJ2-5; the D gene could be TRBD1 or TRBD2 (6 bases each). Germline assignment: CDR1 LGHDT and CDR2 YNNKEL (reference sequence). The CDR3 spans 14 residues. Trimming removed 5 bases from V and 1 base from J, with 11 bases in between. The CDR3 spells CASSTRGVQETQYF. CDR3 in DNA: TGTGCCAGCAGCACAAGGGGGGTCCAAGAGACCCAGTACTTC.

This clonotype was recorded at least ten times. The genes are TRBV5-1 and TRBJ1-2; 7 bases align to TRBD1. CDR1 is SGHRS and CDR2 is YFSETQ in the germline V gene. CDR3 size: 15 residues. Unmatched junction bases numbered 8, after V lost 1 base and J lost 5 bases. The CDR3 DNA reads TGCGCCAGCAGCTTGCCTGGAGGGGGCGGGTATGGCTACACCTTC. It is translated as CASSLPGGGGYGYTF.

This clonotype was found many times. V usage is TRBV11-2 and J usage is TRBJ2-7; D ambiguous. The V gene's germline CDR1 is SGHAT and CDR2 FQNNGV. V was pared by 0 bases and J by 5 bases, with 11 bases between. This CDR3 spans 14 amino acids. CDR3 sequence reads: CASSLEWVSDEQYF. DNA of the CDR3: TGTGCCAGCAGCTTAGAATGGGTGAGCGACGAGCAGTACTTC.

This clonotype was seen ten or more times. The chain has TRBV18 and TRBJ2-4; 9 nucleotides line up with TRBD1. CDR3 length: 14 residues. CDR1 and CDR2 (germline): KGHSH, LQKENI. Losses at the gene ends were 2 bases for V and 6 bases for J; bases not matched to a gene: 2. CDR3 DNA: TGTGCCAGCTCACCAGGACAGGGGAGAAACATTCAGTACTTC. Translated, it gives CASSPGQGRNIQYF.

This clonotype was detected many times. This rearrangement joins TRBV12-3 or TRBV12-4 to TRBJ1-1; D remains unclear. This CDR3 has 11 amino acids. V lost 10 bases, J lost 4 bases, and 10 bases lay in between. This chain's CDR3 is CAIPDGTEAFF. The CDR3 bases are TGTGCCATCCCGGATGGCACTGAAGCTTTCTTT.

This clonotype was detected many times. The junction and the germline gene differ at one end; a read error may be behind it. The rearrangement uses TRBV12-3 or TRBV12-4 and TRBJ1-2; D is uncertain. This CDR3 is built from 18 residues. CDR3 loop: CASSYDRQTLGPKYGYTF. CDR3 DNA sequence: TGTGCCAGCAGTTATGATCGGCAAACCTTAGGACCTAAGTATGGCTACACCTTC.

About this clonotype: A read error is possible here, since a much larger clone lies one base away. V gene TRBV12-3 or TRBV12-4 combines with J gene TRBJ2-1; D is ambiguous. This CDR3 comprises 13 residues. CDR3 sequence (DNA): TGTGGCAGCACCCTCGCGAATTACAATGAGCAGTTCTTC. Encoded protein: CGSTLANYNEQFF.

This clonotype was seen repeatedly, ten times or more. V is TRBV13 and J is TRBJ2-1, with 7 bases matching TRBD2. This CDR3 region has 19 residues. The J segment lost 9 bases and the V segment lost 4 bases, leaving 24 bases of the junction unmatched. Germline V gene data show CDR1 as PRHDT and CDR2 as FYEKMQ (reference sequence). The CDR3 protein is CASSSRRLHNRGEEREQFF. CDR3 nucleotide sequence: TGTGCCAGCAGCTCGCGCCGGCTGCATAACCGGGGGGAAGAGCGTGAGCAGTTCTTC.

The genes are TRBV4-1 and TRBJ1-5; the match to TRBD1 covers 8 bases. Germline loops: CDR1 MGHRA, CDR2 YSYEKL. This CDR3 has 17 residues. Trimming removed 0 bases from V and 7 bases from J; junction bases left unmatched: 11. The CDR3 DNA follows: TGCGCCAGCAGCCAAGAGGGCGGGCAGGGGGCTCGGCAGCCCCAGCATTTT. Protein sequence: CASSQEGGQGARQPQHF.

This clonotype appeared many times. V is TRBV5-1 and J is TRBJ2-7, with TRBD2 identical over 7 bases. J lost 4 bases, V lost 2 bases, and 6 bases had no gene match. This CDR3 contains 14 residues. Germline-derived CDR1 and CDR2 are SGHRS and YFSETQ. The CDR3 nucleotides are TGCGCCAGCAGCTTCGGCGGGAGAGTTTACGAGCAGTACTTC. This encodes CASSFGGRVYEQYF.

This clonotype came up many times. The genes are TRBV29-1 and TRBJ2-2, with 7 positions matching TRBD1. V was pared by 4 bases and J by 0 bases, with 5 bases of the junction left unmatched. The CDR3 is made up of 15 amino acids. Per the germline V gene, CDR1 is SQVTM and CDR2 is ANQGSEA. Here the CDR3 DNA reads TGCAGCGTTGCCGGGGACAGATCGAACACCGGGGAGCTGTTTTTT. This codes for CSVAGDRSNTGELFF.

This clonotype was seen ten or more times. The J gene is TRBJ1-1, the V gene TRBV12-3 or TRBV12-4; D uncertain. The CDR3 has 15 residues. V lost 1 base and J lost 3, with 12 bases in between. The CDR3 nucleotides are TGTGCCAGCAGTTTAGAGCCCCGCAGCTACACTGAAGCTTTCTTT. This gives the protein CASSLEPRSYTEAFF.

To note about this clonotype: Relative to the germline gene, one junction end is altered; a read error may explain this. This sequence joins TRBV28 and TRBJ2-7; 7 nucleotides match TRBD2. The CDR3 loop spans 14 amino acids. CDR1 and CDR2 from the germline V gene are MDHEN and SYDVKM. CDR3 residues: CASSSSAGPRFQHF. The CDR3 nucleotides are TGTGCCAGCAGTTCCTCAGCGGGACCCCGCTTTCAGCACTTC.

The chain couples TRBV28 to TRBJ2-5; TRBD1 might be the D (7 bases). Trimming took off 6 bases at V and 7 bases at J, with 24 bases between the two ends. Per germline, CDR1 MDHEN and CDR2 SYDVKM. The CDR3 is 16 residues long. CDR3 sequence: CASRGLGQGGEVTQYF. DNA of the CDR3: TGTGCCAGCAGAGGACTGGGCCAGGGGGGAGAAGTGACCCAGTACTTC.

As concerns this clonotype: Being one base from a much bigger clone, this may be a read error. The chain combines TRBV3-1 with TRBJ1-1; D unresolved. V lost 0 bases and J 4 bases, leaving 9 bases between the germline ends. CDR1 is LGHDT and CDR2 is YNNKEL in the germline V gene (reference sequence). This CDR3 has 14 residues. The CDR3, as DNA: TGTGCCAGCAGCCAAGATTGGCAGAGCACTGAAGCTTTCTTT. It translates to CASSQDWQSTEAFF.

This clonotype was detected only a few times. The chain combines TRBV5-4 with TRBJ1-1, with TRBD1 as a possible D gene (6 bases). Germline-derived CDR1 and CDR2 are SGHNT and YYREEE (reference sequence). The V end lost 0 bases, the J end lost 0 bases, and 12 bases lay between the germline ends. The length of the CDR3 is 16 residues. CDR3 in DNA: TGTGCCAGCAGCTTGGGTGCCGGGACACTGAACACTGAAGCTTTCTTT. It codes for CASSLGAGTLNTEAFF.

This clonotype came up many times. The V gene is TRBV5-6, the J gene TRBJ1-2; no clear D gene. This CDR3 has 13 residues. V was shortened by 4 bases and J by 4 bases, with 11 bases between the two germline ends. The germline CDR1 and CDR2 sequences are SGHDT and YYEEEE. The chain's CDR3 is CASSNGRTYGYTF. The CDR3 DNA reads as TGTGCCAGCAGCAACGGACGGACCTATGGCTACACCTTC.

This clonotype appeared many times. The CDR3: CASSFFSASYGYTF. Here the CDR3 DNA reads TGTGCCAGCAGTTTTTTCAGCGCGAGCTATGGCTACACCTTC. The chain employs TRBV12-3 or TRBV12-4 and TRBJ1-2, with D unresolved. This CDR3 comprises 14 residues. The V and J ends lost 3 bases and 4 bases respectively, with 12 bases between them.

The count of this clonotype is one. The chain recombines TRBV7-3 with TRBJ1-2; a possible D gene is TRBD1 (5 bases). V shed 2 bases and J shed 2 bases, with 12 bases lying between them. The CDR3 covers 15 residues. Germline V gene lookup returns CDR1 SGHTA and CDR2 FQGTGA. The CDR3 loop reads CASSLFPTENYGYTF. CDR3 nucleotides: TGTGCCAGCAGCTTATTCCCGACAGAAAACTATGGCTACACCTTC.

The chain has TRBV5-1 and TRBJ2-4; the D gene is possibly TRBD2 (5 bases). V lost 0 bases, J lost 4 bases, and 14 bases lay in between. Germline loops: CDR1 SGHRS, CDR2 YFSETQ. CDR3 length equals 16 residues. The CDR3 nucleotides are TGCGCCAGCAGCTTGGCCGCGGGTTTCCGGAAAAACATTCAGTACTTC. It encodes CASSLAAGFRKNIQYF.

This clonotype was observed at least ten times. The chain has TRBV10-1 and TRBJ2-3; 8 bases line up with TRBD2. Germline V gene sequence: CDR1 WNHNN, CDR2 SYGVQD (reference sequence). The CDR3 is made up of 18 amino acids. The ends lost 0 bases at V and 0 bases at J; junction bases unmatched: 8. The CDR3 DNA follows: TGCGCCAGCAGTGAGTCATCGGGAGGGCTGTTTAGCACAGATACGCAGTATTTT. It yields the protein CASSESSGGLFSTDTQYF.

V usage is TRBV4-1 and J usage is TRBJ1-6, with D tentatively TRBD1 (5 bases). Trimming stripped 1 base from V and 7 bases from J, with 11 bases between. Germline-derived CDR1 and CDR2 are MGHRA and YSYEKL. This CDR3 is built from 15 residues. CDR3 DNA sequence: TGCGCCAGCAGCCAAGTCGGACCAGGGAATTCACCCCTCCACTTT. It translates to CASSQVGPGNSPLHF.

At least ten counts were recorded for this clonotype. The gene calls are TRBV2 and TRBJ2-1; TRBD2 matches at 15 bases. The length of the CDR3 is 16 residues. J lost 8 bases, V lost 7 bases, and 9 bases had no gene match. Germline V gene data show CDR1 as SNHLY and CDR2 as FYNNEI. Here the CDR3 reads CASMRTSGRARDEQFF. The CDR3 coding sequence is TGTGCCAGCATGAGGACTAGCGGGAGGGCCCGGGATGAGCAGTTCTTC.

At least ten counts were recorded for this clonotype. The chain combines TRBV28 with TRBJ2-7, with 8 nucleotides matching TRBD1. Germline CDR1 and CDR2: MDHEN and SYDVKM. The CDR3 runs to 16 residues. J lost 2 bases, V lost 6 bases, and 12 bases had no gene match. This CDR3 reads CASRIRQGRETYEQYF. CDR3 DNA sequence: TGTGCCAGCAGGATAAGACAGGGGCGAGAAACCTACGAGCAGTACTTC. The full variable domain, with the rest looked up from reference TRBV28 and TRBJ2-7, is DVKVTQSSRYLVKRTGEKVFLECVQDMDHENMFWYRQDPGLGLRLIYFSYDVKMKEKGDIPEGYSVSREKKERFSLILESASTNQTSMYLCASRIRQGRETYEQYFGPGTRLTVT.

The gene calls are TRBV18 and TRBJ1-4; possibly TRBD1 for D (6 bases). The CDR3 has 16 amino acids. Trimming stripped 1 base from V and 5 bases from J, with 14 bases between. Per germline, CDR1 KGHSH and CDR2 LQKENI. This CDR3 reads CASSPRKAGVNEKLFF. In DNA, the CDR3 is TGTGCCAGCTCACCACGTAAGGCAGGGGTGAATGAAAAACTGTTTTTT.